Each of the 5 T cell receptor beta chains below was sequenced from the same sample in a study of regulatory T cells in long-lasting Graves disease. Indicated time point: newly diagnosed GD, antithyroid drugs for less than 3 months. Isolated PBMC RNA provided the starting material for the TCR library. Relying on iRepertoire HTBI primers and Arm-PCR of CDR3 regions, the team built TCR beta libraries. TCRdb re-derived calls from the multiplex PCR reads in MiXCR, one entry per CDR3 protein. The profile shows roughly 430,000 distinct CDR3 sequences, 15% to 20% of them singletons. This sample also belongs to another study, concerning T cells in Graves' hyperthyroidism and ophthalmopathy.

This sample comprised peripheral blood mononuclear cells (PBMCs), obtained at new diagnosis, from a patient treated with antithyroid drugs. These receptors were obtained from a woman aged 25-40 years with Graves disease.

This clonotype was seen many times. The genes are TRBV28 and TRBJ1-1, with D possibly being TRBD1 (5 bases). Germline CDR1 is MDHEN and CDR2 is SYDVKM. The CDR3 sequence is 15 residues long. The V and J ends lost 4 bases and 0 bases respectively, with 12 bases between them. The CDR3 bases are TGTGCCAGCAGTTGGGGCGCTGGATTGAACACTGAAGCTTTCTTT. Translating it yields CASSWGAGLNTEAFF.

This chain's CDR3 is CASSITSAQGELFF. DNA of the CDR3: TGTGCCAGCAGCATTACTAGCGCCCAAGGGGAGCTGTTTTTT. This chain links TRBV28 with TRBJ2-2; 7 bases match TRBD2. From germline, CDR1 is MDHEN and CDR2 SYDVKM. V gave up 6 bases and J gave up 8 bases; unmatched junction bases: 9. CDR3 length: 14 amino acids. Complete variable domain (other parts from reference TRBV28 and TRBJ2-2): DVKVTQSSRYLVKRTGEKVFLECVQDMDHENMFWYRQDPGLGLRLIYFSYDVKMKEKGDIPEGYSVSREKKERFSLILESASTNQTSMYLCASSITSAQGELFFGEGSRLTVL.

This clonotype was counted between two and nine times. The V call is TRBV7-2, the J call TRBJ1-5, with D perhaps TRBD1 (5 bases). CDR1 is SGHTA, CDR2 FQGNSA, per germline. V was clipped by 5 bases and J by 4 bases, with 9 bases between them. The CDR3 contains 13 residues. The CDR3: CASSRQPNQPQHF. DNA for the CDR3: TGTGCCAGCAGCCGACAGCCGAATCAGCCCCAGCATTTT. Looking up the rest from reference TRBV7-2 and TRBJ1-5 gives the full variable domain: GAGVSQSPSNKVTEKGKDVELRCDPISGHTALYWYRQSLGQGLEFLIYFQGNSAPDKSGLPSDRFSAERTGGSVSTLTIQRTQQEDSAVYLCASSRQPNQPQHFGDGTRLSIL.

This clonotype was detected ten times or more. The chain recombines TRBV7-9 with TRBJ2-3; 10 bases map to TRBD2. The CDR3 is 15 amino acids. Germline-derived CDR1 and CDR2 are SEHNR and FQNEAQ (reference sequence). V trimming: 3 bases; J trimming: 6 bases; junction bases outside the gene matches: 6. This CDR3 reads CASSFGTSDLDTQYF. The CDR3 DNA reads TGTGCCAGCAGCTTCGGGACTAGCGACCTCGATACGCAGTATTTT. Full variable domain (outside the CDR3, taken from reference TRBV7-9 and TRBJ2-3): DTGVSQNPRHKITKRGQNVTFRCDPISEHNRLYWYRQTLGQGPEFLTYFQNEAQLEKSRLLSDRFSAERPKGSFSTLEIQRTEQGDSAMYLCASSFGTSDLDTQYFGPGTRLTVL.

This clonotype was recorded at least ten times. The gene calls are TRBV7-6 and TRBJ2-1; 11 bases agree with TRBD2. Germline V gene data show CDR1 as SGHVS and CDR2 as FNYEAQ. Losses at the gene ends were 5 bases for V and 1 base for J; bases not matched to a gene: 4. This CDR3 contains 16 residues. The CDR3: CASSPSSGGSYNEQFF. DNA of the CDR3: TGTGCCAGCAGCCCATCTAGCGGGGGGTCCTACAATGAGCAGTTCTTC.